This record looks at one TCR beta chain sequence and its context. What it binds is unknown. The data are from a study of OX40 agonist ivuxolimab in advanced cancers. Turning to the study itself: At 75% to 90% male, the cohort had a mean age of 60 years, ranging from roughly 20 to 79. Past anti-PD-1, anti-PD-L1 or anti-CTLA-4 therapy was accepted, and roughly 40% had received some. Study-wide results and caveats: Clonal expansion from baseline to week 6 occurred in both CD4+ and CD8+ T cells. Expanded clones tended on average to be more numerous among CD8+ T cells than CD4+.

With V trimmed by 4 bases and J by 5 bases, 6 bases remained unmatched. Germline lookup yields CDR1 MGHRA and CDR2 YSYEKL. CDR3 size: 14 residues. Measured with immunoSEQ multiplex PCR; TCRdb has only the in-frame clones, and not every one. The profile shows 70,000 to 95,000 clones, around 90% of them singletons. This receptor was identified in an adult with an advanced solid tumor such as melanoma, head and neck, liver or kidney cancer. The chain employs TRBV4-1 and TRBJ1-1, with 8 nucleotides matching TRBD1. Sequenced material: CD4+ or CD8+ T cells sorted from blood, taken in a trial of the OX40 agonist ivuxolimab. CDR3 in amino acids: CASSLKTGGTEAFF. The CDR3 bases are TGCGCCAGCAGCCTAAAAACAGGGGGAACTGAAGCTTTCTTT.